This T cell receptor (beta chain) originates from a study of Graves' ophthalmopathy and Graves' hyperthyroidism. Study conclusions and caveats: Progression of ophthalmopathy was predicted by the model with about 68% sensitivity and 72.22% specificity. Discrimination between ophthalmopathy and stable hyperthyroidism by a 13-signature model showed nearly 90% sensitivity and about 84% specificity.

RNA served as the template for amplifying TCR beta CDR3 regions. First-round RT-PCR with HTBI primers preceded a second-round multiplex PCR. MiXCR was run by TCRdb on the multiplex PCR reads, yielding one entry per CDR3 protein. The sample shows roughly 350,000 distinct CDR3 sequences, 17% of them seen only once. As for this clonotype: What it binds is unknown.

Hyperthyroidism was new, under 2 months, in patients aged 18 to 65. Clinical symptoms, serum thyroxine, TRAb, thyroid ultrasound and orbital computed tomography determined diagnosis. Sequenced: peripheral blood. The TCR originated in an adult woman with stable Graves' hyperthyroidism.

The CDR3 DNA is TGCAGCGTTGGGACAGGGAATAGATACGAGCAGTACTTC. Its translation: CSVGTGNRYEQYF. This rearrangement joins TRBV29-1 to TRBJ2-7; 8 bases are shared with TRBD1. The trim removed 4 bases at V and 4 bases at J, leaving 6 bases unmatched. CDR1 SQVTM and CDR2 ANQGSEA come from the germline V gene. This CDR3 has 13 residues.